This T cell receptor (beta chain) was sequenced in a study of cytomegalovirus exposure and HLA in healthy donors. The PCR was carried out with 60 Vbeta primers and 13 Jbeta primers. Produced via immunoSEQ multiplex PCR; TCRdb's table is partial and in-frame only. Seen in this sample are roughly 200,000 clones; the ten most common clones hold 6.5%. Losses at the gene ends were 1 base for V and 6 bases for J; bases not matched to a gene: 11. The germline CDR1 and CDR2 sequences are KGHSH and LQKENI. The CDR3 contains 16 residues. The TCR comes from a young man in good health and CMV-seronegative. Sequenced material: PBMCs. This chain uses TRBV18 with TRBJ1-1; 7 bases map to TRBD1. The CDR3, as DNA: TGTGCCAGCTCACCACGTGGGGAAGGGGGCGCATCTGAAGCTTTCTTT. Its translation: CASSPRGEGGASEAFF.